This T cell receptor (beta chain) emerged from a study of cytomegalovirus exposure and HLA in healthy donors (TCRdb year 2017). Notes on the research overall: An earlier analysis of 587 of the donors reported 250 to 300 Gb of sequence data and 95 million to 130 million unique TCR beta sequences obtained from some 200 million T cells. Approximately 310 gigabases of sequencing data and 70 million to 100 million unique TCR sequences were included in an early release covering several hundred HLA-typed donors. The genetic ancestry cluster associated with self-reported Caucasian donors included 81% of the roughly 400 genotyped donors. The study was designed to test whether signatures of past pathogen exposure could be identified by cataloging public T cell receptors. Using immunosequencing, the study profiled T cell repertoires from about 610 subjects and related those repertoires to cytomegalovirus serostatus. A separate validation cohort of over 95 different subjects was used in addition to the 666-subject first cohort. High-throughput TCR immunosequencing, statistical association of individual TCRs with disease status, and machine learning were combined to predict cytomegalovirus infection status. To study patterns of TCR occurrence, a later analysis re-analyzed previously published TCR beta repertoires from 666 donors and added high-resolution HLA genotyping. In the later analysis, no new phenotypic data were used to find candidate immune exposures; instead, reliance was placed on TCR beta sequences and their occurrence across donors. An earlier analysis of several hundred of the donors applied high-throughput TCR beta sequencing to assess whether each TCR beta V gene segment acted as functional or pseudogenic. Donor age, sex, ethnicity and CMV serostatus were compiled alongside the repertoire data. In a later genetic analysis, genome-wide SNP genotypes for about three fifths of the roughly 670 donors were used, and that subset was treated as a discovery cohort. Every repertoire in the discovery cohort had been generated on one and the same sequencing platform. Class I and class II HLA loci were covered by the typing at four-digit resolution. Typing coverage varied by locus: roughly 620-640 donors for A, B, C, DRB1 and DQB1; 500 to 550 for DQA1; around 610 for DPA1; roughly 450 for DPB1. Four to six DR-DQ haplotypes were handled as single units for association and clustering, since linkage in the cohort was strong. On average, 235,054 unique TCR beta nucleotide sequences were sequenced per donor among more than 350 genotyped donors of the cohort, with roughly 18% of those sequences being non-productive.

Overall study outcomes, separate from this receptor: According to a later genetic analysis, donors in an Asian-associated ancestry cluster had fewer N-insertions in productive TCRs than the approximately 610-donor mean. Because HLA typing was unavailable for some donors at each locus, only the typed subset was used in association tests. A later analysis found that HLA-associated TCR beta chains were more clonally expanded and had lower generation probabilities than equally common non-associated chains. Strong co-occurrence of HLA alleles, especially DR and DQ, made assigning TCR associations to individual alleles difficult. The only immune exposure information available for the cohort was CMV serostatus. Several of the top co-occurrence clusters appeared to be linked to parvovirus B19, influenza, CMV and Epstein-Barr virus, according to a later analysis. A further reported finding was that TCR beta sequences accurately predicted the HLA-A and HLA-B alleles for most subjects in the first cohort. Presence/absence analyses assumed roughly uniform sequencing depth across donors, an assumption that may not hold. Across donors, most TCR sequences were observed very rarely, whereas some public TCRs were present in many individuals. Only TCR beta chains were sequenced in this cohort, and the absence of alpha or paired-chain data limited detectable features. In an earlier analysis of under 600 of the donors, most TCR beta V segments were observed in productive rearrangements about 87% or about 30% of the time, broadly matching IMGT annotations. In a later genetic analysis, a missense DCLRE1C variant was associated with V-gene and J-gene trimming of TCR beta chains, and the association was replicated in an independent cohort. Cytomegalovirus status was reported to be diagnosed by the classifier with high specificity and sensitivity in both the original and validation cohorts. The earlier analysis of 587 of the donors excluded about 16 rarely observed V segments, including chromosome 9 orphons, because counts were too low. In a later analysis, TCR association rates were found to vary across HLA loci, with the most associated TCRs seen for DRB1 alleles and the fewest for HLA-C alleles. A group of highly shared sequence variants was considered likely to be a technical artifact of the sequencing pipeline. Some IMGT-functional V segments, including TRBV6-2 and TRBV6-3, could not be told apart with the 87-base-pair reads, so those segments were excluded. The study gave a list of more than 150 TCR beta chains associated with cytomegalovirus. Linkage disequilibrium might explain the correlated functional status among segregating V segments, but an unknown experimental factor could not be ruled out. A few of the identified cytomegalovirus-associated TCR beta chains were confirmed in vitro to be specific for cytomegalovirus antigens. Specific HLA alleles were associated with over 15,000 TCR beta sequences at a false discovery rate of 0.05 in a later analysis. The authors suggested that the approach could potentially be extended to other disease states and immunological phenotypes. A later analysis found that most CMV-associated TCR beta chains appeared HLA-restricted, with HLA associations seemingly driven largely by CMV exposure.

Library construction relied on the immunoSEQ multiplex PCR assay. For the multiplex PCR, a mixture combining 60 forward primers for TCR Vbeta segments and 13 reverse primers for TCR Jbeta segments was used. The CDR3 region of rearranged TCR beta genes was amplified from genomic DNA with a multiplex PCR assay. The amplified TCR beta libraries were sequenced on the Illumina HiSeq System as 87-base-pair reads. The authors processed their data as follows. A later analysis counted about 80 million unique TCR beta chains across the 550 to 700 repertoires, and approximately 11 million of these chains were shared by at least two donors. A nearest-neighbor algorithm error-corrected the raw reads and collapsed the reads into unique sequences, merging closely related sequences to remove PCR and sequencing errors. To assign V, D and J gene segments, CDR3 sequences were aligned to IMGT reference sequences. For a sequence to be retained, a match of at least six nucleotides to both a V gene segment and a J gene segment was required. Rearrangements were called productive when the CDR3 lacked stop codons and stayed in frame with V and J; all others were non-productive. CDR3 was defined by IMGT convention, running from the second conserved V-encoded cysteine to the conserved J-encoded phenylalanine. The earlier analysis of a few hundred of the donors excluded sequences that lacked an unambiguous match to a single V gene segment. An earlier analysis of fewer than 650 of the donors classified V segments as functional when productive rearrangements were above 56.7% and as segregating when the standard deviation between donors was above 5%. A statistical classification framework was developed to diagnose cytomegalovirus status using the catalog of TCR beta chain sequences. A later analysis assigned V and J genes by comparing TCR nucleotide sequences with IMGT/GENE-DB human TR gene sequences. In a later analysis, CDR3 sequences and most-parsimonious VDJ recombination scenarios were assigned using the TCRdist pipeline. In a later analysis, each TCR beta chain was defined by its CDR3 amino acid sequence together with its V-gene family, and reads lacking a unique V-gene family were excluded. In a later analysis, 550 to 650 highly shared, low-generation-probability nucleotide sequences were removed to address suspected cross-contamination and a sequencing artifact. For each public chain, a later analysis derived a clonal expansion index from normalized ranks of inferred template counts within each repertoire. In a later analysis, generation probabilities were computed using a VDJ recombination model fitted to out-of-frame rearrangements, and the results were checked against IGoR. Hypergeometric tests were used in a later analysis to score TCR-TCR, TCR-HLA and TCR-CMV co-occurrence, with a repertoire-size bias correction applied to the TCR pairs. To estimate false discovery rates, a later analysis permuted the HLA or CMV assignments 20 times. In a later analysis, co-occurring TCRs were grouped using DBSCAN, and TCRdist sequence similarity was added for clustering within HLA-allele-positive subsets. Repertoires with fewer than 30,000 or more than 120,000 public chains were left out of co-occurrence clustering, as were roughly five repertoires with anomalous nucleotide sharing. In TCRdb, the immuneACCESS table is reduced to in-frame sequences with V and J assigned. These tables do not hold every clone; where another copy was compared, an unresolved V gene accounts for under half, and the others remain unexplained. V, J and clone size derive from that table, while D and trimming were established from the DNA sequence. Across this sample there are 92,000 or so clones, with less than 80% seen only once. The ten top clones hold about a fifth of the sample.

The cohort consisted of 600 or so healthy bone marrow donors. Cohort members were all nominally healthy when sampled, although unrecorded immune exposures were likely present. The donor tested CMV seropositive, placing the donor among the 289 seropositive members of the cohort. A peripheral blood sample was collected from each donor, and TCR beta sequencing was performed on peripheral blood mononuclear cells. The Qiagen DNeasy Blood Extraction Kit was used to extract genomic DNA from the blood cell samples. This clone appeared a few times. Its antigen has not been determined. Base qualities are missing; no much larger clone stands one base away. The CDR3 sequence holds 17 residues, the cysteine and phenylalanine included. The only DNA kept is the CDR3, 51 bases in frame from the first base. Trimming accounts for 4 bases at V and 5 bases at J, while the number of junction bases matched to no gene is 14. The germline V gene sets CDR1 to LGHNA and CDR2 to YSLEER.

The sequence joins TRBV4-3 to TRBJ2-1, with 7 bases aligning to TRBD2. Material: PBMCs. The sequence came from a woman in her 50s in good health and CMV-seropositive. The CDR3 amino acid sequence is: CASSLGLGDRPNNEQFF. In nucleotides, the sequence is TGCGCCAGCAGCCTCGGACTAGGGGACCGACCGAACAATGAGCAGTTCTTC.